This paragraph covers one T cell receptor beta chain sequence. The sample originates from a study of T cell responses to AZD1222 COVID-19 vaccine. The assay was immunoSEQ multiplex PCR, and TCRdb's table has in-frame clones only and misses some. The sample consists of fewer than 85,000 clones, 88% of them appearing once. The germline V gene encodes CDR1 SGHKS and CDR2 YYEKEE (reference sequence). V was pared by 1 base and J by 5 bases, with 3 bases of the junction left unmatched. The length of the CDR3 is 15 residues. The sequenced sample was peripheral blood, obtained 28 days after the second dose of the MenACWY control vaccine. This chain joins TRBV5-5 and TRBJ2-1, with TRBD1 identical over 10 bases. The clonotype comes from an adult who received the MenACWY meningococcal vaccine as a control. CDR3 sequence reads: CASSLSGTGDNEQFF. Written as DNA, the CDR3 is TGTGCCAGCAGCTTGTCCGGGACAGGGGACAATGAGCAGTTCTTC.